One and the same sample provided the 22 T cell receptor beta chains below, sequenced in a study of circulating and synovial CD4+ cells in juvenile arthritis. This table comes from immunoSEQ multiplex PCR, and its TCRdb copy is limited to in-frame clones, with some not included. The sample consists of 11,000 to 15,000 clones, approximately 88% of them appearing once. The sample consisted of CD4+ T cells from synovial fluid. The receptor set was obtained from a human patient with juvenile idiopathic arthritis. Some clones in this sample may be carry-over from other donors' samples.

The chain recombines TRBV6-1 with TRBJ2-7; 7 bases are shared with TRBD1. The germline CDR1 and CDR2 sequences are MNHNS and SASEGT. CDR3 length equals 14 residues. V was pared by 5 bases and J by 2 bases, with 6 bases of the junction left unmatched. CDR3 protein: CASSIFGQAYEQYV. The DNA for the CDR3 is TGTGCCAGCAGTATATTCGGACAGGCCTACGAGCAGTACGTC.

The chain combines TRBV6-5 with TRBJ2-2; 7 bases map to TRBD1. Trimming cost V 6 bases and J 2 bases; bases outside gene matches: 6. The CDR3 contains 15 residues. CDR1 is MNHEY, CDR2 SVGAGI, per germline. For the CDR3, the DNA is TGTGCCAGCAGACGGACAGGCCTCAACACCGGGGAGCTGTTTTTT. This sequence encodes CASRRTGLNTGELFF.

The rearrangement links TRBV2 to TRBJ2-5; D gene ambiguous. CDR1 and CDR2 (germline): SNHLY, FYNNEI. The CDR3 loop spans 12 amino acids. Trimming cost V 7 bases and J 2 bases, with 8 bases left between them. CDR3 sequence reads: CASTVWQETQYF. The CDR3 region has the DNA TGTGCCAGCACAGTATGGCAAGAGACCCAGTACTTC.

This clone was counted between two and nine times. CDR3 in amino acids: CASSFSPGQGEGGTEAFF. CDR3 nucleotide sequence: TGTGCCAGCAGCTTTTCCCCGGGACAGGGTGAAGGGGGCACTGAAGCTTTCTTT. The chain employs TRBV5-5 and TRBJ1-1; TRBD1 matches at 9 bases. CDR1 SGHKS and CDR2 YYEKEE come from the germline V gene (reference sequence). V lost 2 bases, J lost 4 bases, and 15 bases stayed unmatched. CDR3 size: 18 residues.

CDR3: CASSYWSGGNTGELFF. Written as DNA, the CDR3 is TGCGCCAGCAGCTACTGGAGCGGGGGAAACACCGGGGAGCTGTTTTTT. The J gene is TRBJ2-2, the V gene TRBV4-3; TRBD2 agrees at 8 bases. Germline CDR1 and CDR2: LGHNA and YSLEER. This CDR3 has 16 residues. V shed 5 bases, J shed 2 bases, and the junction held 7 bases outside the gene matches.

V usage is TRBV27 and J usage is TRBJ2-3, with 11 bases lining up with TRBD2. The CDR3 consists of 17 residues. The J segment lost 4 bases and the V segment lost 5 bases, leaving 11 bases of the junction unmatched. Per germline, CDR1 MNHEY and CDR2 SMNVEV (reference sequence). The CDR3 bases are TGTGCCAGCAGTCTCGTTCGTAGCGGGGGGGCGCCAGATACGCAGTATTTT. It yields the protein CASSLVRSGGAPDTQYF.

CDR3 coding DNA: TGTGCCAGCAGCGAACAGGGTGGTAAGCAGTATTTT. Encoded protein: CASSEQGGKQYF. V and J are TRBV6-1 and TRBJ2-3; possible D gene TRBD1, 6 bases. V was cut by 6 bases and J by 11 bases, with 15 bases left in between. CDR1 is MNHNS, CDR2 SASEGT, per germline. The CDR3 runs 12 residues.

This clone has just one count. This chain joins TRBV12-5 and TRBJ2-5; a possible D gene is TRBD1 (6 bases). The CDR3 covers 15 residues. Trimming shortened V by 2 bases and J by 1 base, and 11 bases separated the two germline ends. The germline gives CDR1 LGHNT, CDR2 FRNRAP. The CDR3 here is CASGLTPGAQETQYF. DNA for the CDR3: TGTGCTAGTGGTTTGACCCCAGGGGCCCAAGAGACCCAGTACTTC.

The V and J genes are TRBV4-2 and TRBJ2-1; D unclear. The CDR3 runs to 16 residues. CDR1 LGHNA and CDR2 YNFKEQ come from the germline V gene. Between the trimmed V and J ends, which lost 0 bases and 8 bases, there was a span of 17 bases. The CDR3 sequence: CASSQDVAVPWDEQFF. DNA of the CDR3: TGTGCCAGCAGCCAAGATGTAGCAGTCCCTTGGGATGAGCAGTTCTTC.

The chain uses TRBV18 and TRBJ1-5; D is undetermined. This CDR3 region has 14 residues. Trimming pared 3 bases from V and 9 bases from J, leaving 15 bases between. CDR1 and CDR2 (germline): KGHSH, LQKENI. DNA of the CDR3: TGTGCCAGCTCACCGCGCGAAACCGCACGGCCCCAGCATTTT. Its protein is CASSPRETARPQHF.

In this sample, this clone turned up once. In DNA, the CDR3 is TGTGCCAGCAGCAGCCCCGGGGTCGGGCTCTACGAGCAGTACTTC. Protein: CASSSPGVGLYEQYF. The V and J genes are TRBV28 and TRBJ2-7; the D gene is possibly TRBD2 (5 bases). V was cut by 6 bases and J by 3 bases, with 18 bases left in between. The CDR3 contains 15 residues. The germline gives CDR1 MDHEN, CDR2 SYDVKM.

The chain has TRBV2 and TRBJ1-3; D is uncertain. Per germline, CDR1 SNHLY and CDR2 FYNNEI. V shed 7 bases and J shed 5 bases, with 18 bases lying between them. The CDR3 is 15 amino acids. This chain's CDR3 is CASTPPGERRNTIYF. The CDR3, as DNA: TGTGCCAGCACCCCGCCTGGGGAGCGGAGAAACACCATATATTTT.

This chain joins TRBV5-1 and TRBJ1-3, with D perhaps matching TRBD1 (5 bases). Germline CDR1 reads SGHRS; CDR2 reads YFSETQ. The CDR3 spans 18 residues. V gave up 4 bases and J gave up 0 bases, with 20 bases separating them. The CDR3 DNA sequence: TGCGCCAGCAGCCCACGACCTGAAGACAGCGCCTCTGGAAACACCATATATTTT. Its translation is CASSPRPEDSASGNTIYF.

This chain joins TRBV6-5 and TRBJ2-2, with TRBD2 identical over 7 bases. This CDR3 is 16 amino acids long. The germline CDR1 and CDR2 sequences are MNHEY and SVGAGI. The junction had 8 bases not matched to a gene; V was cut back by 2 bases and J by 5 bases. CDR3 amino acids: CASSYRQREETGELFF. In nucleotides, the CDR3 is TGTGCCAGCAGTTACCGACAGCGGGAAGAAACCGGGGAGCTGTTTTTT.

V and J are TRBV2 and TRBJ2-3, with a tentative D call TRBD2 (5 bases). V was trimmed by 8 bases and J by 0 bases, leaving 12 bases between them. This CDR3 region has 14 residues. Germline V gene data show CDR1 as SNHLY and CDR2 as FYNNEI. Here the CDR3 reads CASLGLSSTDTQYF. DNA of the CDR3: TGTGCCAGCCTTGGACTTTCAAGCACAGATACGCAGTATTTT. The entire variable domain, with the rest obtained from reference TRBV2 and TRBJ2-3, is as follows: EPEVTQTPSHQVTQMGQEVILRCVPISNHLYFYWYRQILGQKVEFLVSFYNNEISEKSEIFDDQFSVERPDGSNFTLKIRSTKLEDSAMYFCASLGLSSTDTQYFGPGTRLTVL.

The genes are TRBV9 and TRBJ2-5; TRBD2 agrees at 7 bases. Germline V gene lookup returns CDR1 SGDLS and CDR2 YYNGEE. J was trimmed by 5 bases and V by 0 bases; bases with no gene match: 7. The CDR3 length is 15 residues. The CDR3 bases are TGTGCCAGCAGCGTAGCTACCGGGGGGTGGGAGACCCAGTACTTC. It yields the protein CASSVATGGWETQYF.

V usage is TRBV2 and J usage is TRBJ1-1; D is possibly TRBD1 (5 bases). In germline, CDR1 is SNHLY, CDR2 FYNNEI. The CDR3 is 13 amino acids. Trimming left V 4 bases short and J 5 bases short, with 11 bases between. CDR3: CASSGNRRTEAFF. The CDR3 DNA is TGTGCCAGCAGTGGTAACAGGAGAACTGAAGCTTTCTTT.

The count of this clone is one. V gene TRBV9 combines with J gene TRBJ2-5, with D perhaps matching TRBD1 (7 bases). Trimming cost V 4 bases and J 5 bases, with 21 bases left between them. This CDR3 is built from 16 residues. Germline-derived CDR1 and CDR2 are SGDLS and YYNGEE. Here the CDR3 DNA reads TGTGCCAGCAGCTCCACCAGACAGGGAGGCGGCGAGACCCAGTACTTC. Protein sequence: CASSSTRQGGGETQYF.

The CDR3 DNA sequence: TGTGCCAGCAGCTTATATGAGACCCAGTACTTC. Amino acid sequence: CASSLYETQYF. The gene calls are TRBV7-6 and TRBJ2-5; unclear D gene. CDR1 SGHVS and CDR2 FNYEAQ come from the germline V gene. V dropped 2 bases and J dropped 5 bases, with 3 bases sitting between them. This CDR3 has 11 residues.

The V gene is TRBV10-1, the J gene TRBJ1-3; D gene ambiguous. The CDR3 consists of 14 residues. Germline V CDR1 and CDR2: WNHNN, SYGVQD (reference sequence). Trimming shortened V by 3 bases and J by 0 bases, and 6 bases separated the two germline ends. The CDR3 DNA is TGCGCCAGCAGTGACCCCAGCTCTGGAAACACCATATATTTT. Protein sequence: CASSDPSSGNTIYF.

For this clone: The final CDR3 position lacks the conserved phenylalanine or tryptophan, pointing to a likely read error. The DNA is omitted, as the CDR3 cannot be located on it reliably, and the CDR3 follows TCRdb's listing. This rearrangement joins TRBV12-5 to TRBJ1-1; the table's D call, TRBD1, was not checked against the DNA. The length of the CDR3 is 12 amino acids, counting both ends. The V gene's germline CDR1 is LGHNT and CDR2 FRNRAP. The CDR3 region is CASGLPTEVHAN.

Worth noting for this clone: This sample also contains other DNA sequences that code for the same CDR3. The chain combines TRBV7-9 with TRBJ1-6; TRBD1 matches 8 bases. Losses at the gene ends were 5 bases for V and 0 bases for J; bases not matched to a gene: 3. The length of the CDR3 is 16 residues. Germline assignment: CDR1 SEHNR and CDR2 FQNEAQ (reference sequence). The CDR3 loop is CASSRGQGSYNSPLHF. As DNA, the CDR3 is TGTGCCAGCAGCCGCGGACAGGGCTCCTATAATTCACCCCTCCACTTT.